This T cell receptor beta chain was documented in a study of shared clonotypes between healthy human individuals. Study-level points and caveats: With few donors, the genetic and exposure-history diversity represented was limited. Though the depth was large, rarefaction showed that sorted-subset sequencing was incomplete.

Produced via immunoSEQ multiplex PCR; TCRdb's table is partial and in-frame only. Of 2 million to 2.5 million clones listed, over 85% are singletons. Germline CDR1 MGHDK, CDR2 SYGVNS. Unmatched junction bases numbered 1, after V lost 3 bases and J lost 3 bases. This CDR3 is 14 amino acids long. With regard to this clone: Its target is not known.

The sample was naive CD4+ T cells from PBMCs. The subset is: CD45RA+ positively selected. The sequence was obtained from a man aged 18-30 years in good health. Some clones in this sample may be carry-over from other donors' samples. The chain links TRBV25-1 to TRBJ2-7; 11 nucleotides align to TRBD1. The CDR3 region is CASSEGTGGYEQYF. CDR3 bases: TGTGCCAGCAGTGAGGGGACAGGGGGCTACGAGCAGTACTTC.